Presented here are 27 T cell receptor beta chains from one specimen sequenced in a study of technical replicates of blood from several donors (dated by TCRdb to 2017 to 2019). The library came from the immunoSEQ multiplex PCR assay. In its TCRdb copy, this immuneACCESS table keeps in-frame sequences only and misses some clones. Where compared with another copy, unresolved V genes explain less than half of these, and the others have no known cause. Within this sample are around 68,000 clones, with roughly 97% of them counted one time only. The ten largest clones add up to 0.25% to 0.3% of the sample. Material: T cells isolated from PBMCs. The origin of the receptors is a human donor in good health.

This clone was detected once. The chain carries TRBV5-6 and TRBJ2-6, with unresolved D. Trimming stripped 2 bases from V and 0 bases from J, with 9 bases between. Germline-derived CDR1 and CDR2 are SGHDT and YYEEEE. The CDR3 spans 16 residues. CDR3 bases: TGTGCCAGCAGCTTCCCGTTACTCTCTGGGGCCAACGTCCTGACTTTC. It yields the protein CASSFPLLSGANVLTF.

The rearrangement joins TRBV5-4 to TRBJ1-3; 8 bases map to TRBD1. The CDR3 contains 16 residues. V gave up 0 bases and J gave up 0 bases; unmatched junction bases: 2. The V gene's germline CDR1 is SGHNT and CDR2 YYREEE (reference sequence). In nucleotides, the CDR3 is TGTGCCAGCAGCTTGGGCGACAGGGGCTCTGGAAACACCATATATTTT. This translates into CASSLGDRGSGNTIYF.

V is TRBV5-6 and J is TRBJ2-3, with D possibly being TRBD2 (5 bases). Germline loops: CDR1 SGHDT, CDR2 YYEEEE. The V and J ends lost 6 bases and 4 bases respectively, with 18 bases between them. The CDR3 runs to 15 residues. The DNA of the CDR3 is TGTGCCAGCACCCCTTGGGTAAGGCGGGCAGATACGCAGTATTTT. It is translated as CASTPWVRRADTQYF.

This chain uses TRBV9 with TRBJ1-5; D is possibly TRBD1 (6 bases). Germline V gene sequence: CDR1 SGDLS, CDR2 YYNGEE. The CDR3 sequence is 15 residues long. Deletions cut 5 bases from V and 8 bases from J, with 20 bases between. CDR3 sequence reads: CASSIGGSGDEPQHF. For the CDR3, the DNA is TGTGCCAGCAGTATAGGGGGATCCGGGGATGAGCCCCAGCATTTT.

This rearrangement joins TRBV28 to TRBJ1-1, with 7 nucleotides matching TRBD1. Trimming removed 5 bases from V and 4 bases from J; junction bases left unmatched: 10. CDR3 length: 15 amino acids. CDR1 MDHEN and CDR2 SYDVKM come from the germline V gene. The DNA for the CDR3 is TGTGCCAGCAGTCGCCAGACAGGGCGTAGCACTGAAGCTTTCTTT. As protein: CASSRQTGRSTEAFF.

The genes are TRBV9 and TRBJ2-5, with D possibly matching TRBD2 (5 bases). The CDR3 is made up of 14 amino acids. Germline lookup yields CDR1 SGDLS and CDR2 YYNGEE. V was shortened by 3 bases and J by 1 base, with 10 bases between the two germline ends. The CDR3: CASSDSGLQETQYF. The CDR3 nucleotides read TGTGCCAGCAGCGACTCAGGACTCCAAGAGACCCAGTACTTC. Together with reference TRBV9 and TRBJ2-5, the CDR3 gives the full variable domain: DSGVTQTPKHLITATGQRVTLRCSPRSGDLSVYWYQQSLDQGLQFLIQYYNGEERAKGNILERFSAQQFPDLHSELNLSSLELGDSALYFCASSDSGLQETQYFGPGTRLLVL.

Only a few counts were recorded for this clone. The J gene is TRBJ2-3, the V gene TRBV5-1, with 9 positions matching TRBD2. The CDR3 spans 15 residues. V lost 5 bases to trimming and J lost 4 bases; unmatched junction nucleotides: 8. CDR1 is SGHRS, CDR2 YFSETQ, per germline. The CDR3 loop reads CASSGSGRPADTQYF. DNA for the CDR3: TGCGCCAGCAGTGGTAGCGGGAGACCTGCAGATACGCAGTATTTT.

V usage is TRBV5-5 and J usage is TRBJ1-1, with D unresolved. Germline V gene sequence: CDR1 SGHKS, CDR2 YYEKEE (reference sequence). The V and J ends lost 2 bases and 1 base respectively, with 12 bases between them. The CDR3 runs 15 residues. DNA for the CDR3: TGTGCCAGCAGCTTAAGGACTTTCTCGAACACTGAAGCTTTCTTT. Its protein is CASSLRTFSNTEAFF.

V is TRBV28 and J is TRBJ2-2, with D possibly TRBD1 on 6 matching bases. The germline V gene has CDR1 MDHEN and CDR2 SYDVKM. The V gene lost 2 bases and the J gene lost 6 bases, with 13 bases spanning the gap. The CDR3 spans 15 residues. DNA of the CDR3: TGTGCCAGCAGTTTAGATACAGGGAGCCCCGGGGAGCTGTTTTTT. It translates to CASSLDTGSPGELFF.

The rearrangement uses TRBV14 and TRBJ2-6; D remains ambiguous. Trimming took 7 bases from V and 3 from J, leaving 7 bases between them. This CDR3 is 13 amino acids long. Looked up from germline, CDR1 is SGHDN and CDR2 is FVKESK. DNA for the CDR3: TGTGCCAGCAAGAGGTTTGGGGCCAACGTCCTGACTTTC. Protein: CASKRFGANVLTF.

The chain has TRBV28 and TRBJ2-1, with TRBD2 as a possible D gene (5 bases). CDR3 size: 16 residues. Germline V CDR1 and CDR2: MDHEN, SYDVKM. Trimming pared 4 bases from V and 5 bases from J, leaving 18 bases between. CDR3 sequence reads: CASSSPVRRNNNEQFF. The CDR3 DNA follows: TGTGCCAGCAGTTCTCCCGTGAGGAGGAACAACAATGAGCAGTTCTTC.

The CDR3 coding sequence is TGTGCCAGCAGCTTGACAGCTATTCAAGAGACCCAGTACTTC. Protein: CASSLTAIQETQYF. V usage is TRBV5-6 and J usage is TRBJ2-5; D unclear. Germline CDR1 and CDR2: SGHDT and YYEEEE. V dropped 1 base and J dropped 2 bases, with 9 bases sitting between them. The CDR3 covers 14 residues.

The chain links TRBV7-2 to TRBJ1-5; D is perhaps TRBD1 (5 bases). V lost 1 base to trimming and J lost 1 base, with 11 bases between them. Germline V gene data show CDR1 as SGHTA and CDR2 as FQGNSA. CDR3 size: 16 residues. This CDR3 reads CASSLGMRGSNQPQHF. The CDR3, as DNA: TGTGCCAGCAGCTTAGGTATGCGGGGGAGCAATCAGCCCCAGCATTTT.

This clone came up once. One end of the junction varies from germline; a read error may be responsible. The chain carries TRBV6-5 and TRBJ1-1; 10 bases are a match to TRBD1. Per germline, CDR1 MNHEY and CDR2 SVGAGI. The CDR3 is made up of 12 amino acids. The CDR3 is CASNDRGQLVFF. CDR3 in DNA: TGTGCCAGCAATGACAGGGGGCAATTGGTTTTTTTT.

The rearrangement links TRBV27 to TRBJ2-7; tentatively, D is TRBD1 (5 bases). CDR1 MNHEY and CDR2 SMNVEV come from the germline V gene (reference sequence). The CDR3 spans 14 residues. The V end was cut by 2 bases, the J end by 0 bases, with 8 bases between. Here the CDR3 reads CASSLTGSSYEQYF. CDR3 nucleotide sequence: TGTGCCAGCAGTTTAACAGGTAGCTCCTACGAGCAGTACTTC.

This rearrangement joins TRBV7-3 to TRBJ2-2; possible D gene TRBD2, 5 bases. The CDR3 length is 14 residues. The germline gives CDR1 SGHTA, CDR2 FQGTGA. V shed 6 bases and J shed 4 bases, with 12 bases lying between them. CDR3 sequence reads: CASSPASRTGELFF. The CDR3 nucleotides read TGTGCCAGCAGTCCAGCTAGCCGCACCGGGGAGCTGTTTTTT.

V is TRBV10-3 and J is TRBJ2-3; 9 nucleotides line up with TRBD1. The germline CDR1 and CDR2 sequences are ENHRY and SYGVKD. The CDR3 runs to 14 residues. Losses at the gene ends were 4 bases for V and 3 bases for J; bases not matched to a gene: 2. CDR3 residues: CAISGDRDTDTQYF. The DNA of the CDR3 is TGTGCCATCAGTGGGGACAGGGATACAGATACGCAGTATTTT.

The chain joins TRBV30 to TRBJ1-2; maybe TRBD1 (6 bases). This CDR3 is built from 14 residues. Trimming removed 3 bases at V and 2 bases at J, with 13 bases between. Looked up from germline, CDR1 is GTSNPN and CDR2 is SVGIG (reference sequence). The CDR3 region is CAWRGDTTNYGYTF. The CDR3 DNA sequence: TGTGCCTGGAGAGGGGACACGACAAACTATGGCTACACCTTC. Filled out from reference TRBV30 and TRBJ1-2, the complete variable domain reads SQTIHQWPATLVQPVGSPLSLECTVEGTSNPNLYWYRQAAGRGLQLLFYSVGIGQISSEVPQNLSASRPQDRQFILSSKKLLLSDSGFYLCAWRGDTTNYGYTFGSGTRLTVV.

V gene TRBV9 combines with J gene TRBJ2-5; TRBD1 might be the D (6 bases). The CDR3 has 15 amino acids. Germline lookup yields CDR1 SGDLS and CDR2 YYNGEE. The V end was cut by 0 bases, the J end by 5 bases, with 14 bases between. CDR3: CASSVGGGWGETQYF. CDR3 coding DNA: TGTGCCAGCAGCGTAGGAGGGGGATGGGGTGAGACCCAGTACTTC.

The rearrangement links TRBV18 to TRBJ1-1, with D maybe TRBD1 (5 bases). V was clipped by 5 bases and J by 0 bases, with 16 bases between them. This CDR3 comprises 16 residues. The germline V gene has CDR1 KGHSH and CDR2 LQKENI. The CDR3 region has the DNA TGTGCCAGCTCAAAATGGTCGGACACCCTGAACACTGAAGCTTTCTTT. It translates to CASSKWSDTLNTEAFF.

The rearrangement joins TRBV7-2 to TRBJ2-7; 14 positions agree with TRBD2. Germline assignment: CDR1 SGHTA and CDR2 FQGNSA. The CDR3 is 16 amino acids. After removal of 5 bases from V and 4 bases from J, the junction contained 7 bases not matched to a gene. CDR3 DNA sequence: TGTGCCAGCAGCCGGGAGGGACTAGCGGGGGCATACGAGCAGTACTTC. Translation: CASSREGLAGAYEQYF.

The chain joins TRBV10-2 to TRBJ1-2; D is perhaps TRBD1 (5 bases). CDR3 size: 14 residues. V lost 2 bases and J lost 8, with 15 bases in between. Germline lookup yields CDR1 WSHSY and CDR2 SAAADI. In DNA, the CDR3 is TGCGCCAGCAGTGAGGGAGGGACTCTGGGAGGCTACACCTTC. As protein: CASSEGGTLGGYTF.

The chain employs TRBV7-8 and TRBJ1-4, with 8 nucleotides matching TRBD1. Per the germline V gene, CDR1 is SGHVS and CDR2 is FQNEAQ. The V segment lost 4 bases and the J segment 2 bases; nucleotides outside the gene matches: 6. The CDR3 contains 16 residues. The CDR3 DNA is TGTGCCAGCAGCTATAACAGGGGGATCACTAATGAAAAACTGTTTTTT. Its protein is CASSYNRGITNEKLFF.

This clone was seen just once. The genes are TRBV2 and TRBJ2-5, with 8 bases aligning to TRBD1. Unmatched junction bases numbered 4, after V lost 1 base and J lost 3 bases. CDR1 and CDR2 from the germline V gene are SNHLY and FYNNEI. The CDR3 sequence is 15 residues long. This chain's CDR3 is CASSEGTGYEETQYF. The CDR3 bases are TGTGCCAGCAGTGAAGGGACAGGGTATGAAGAGACCCAGTACTTC.

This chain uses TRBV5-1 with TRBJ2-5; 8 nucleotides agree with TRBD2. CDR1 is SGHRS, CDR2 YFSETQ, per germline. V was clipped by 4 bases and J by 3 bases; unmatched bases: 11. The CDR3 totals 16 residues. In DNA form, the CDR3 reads TGCGCCAGCAGCCCCGGACTAGCCGGGGGTGAAGAGACCCAGTACTTC. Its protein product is CASSPGLAGGEETQYF.

The CDR3 loop reads CATSRDRFTYEQYF. CDR3 coding DNA: TGTGCCACCAGCAGAGACAGGTTTACCTACGAGCAGTACTTC. V is TRBV15 and J is TRBJ2-7, with D hard to call. V was trimmed by 0 bases and J by 2 bases, leaving 8 bases between them. CDR1 is LNHNV, CDR2 YYDKDF, per germline (reference sequence). This CDR3 comprises 14 residues. Full variable domain (missing parts from reference TRBV15 and TRBJ2-7): DAMVIQNPRYQVTQFGKPVTLSCSQTLNHNVMYWYQQKSSQAPKLLFHYYDKDFNNEADTPDNFQSRRPNTSFCFLDIRSPGLGDTAMYLCATSRDRFTYEQYFGPGTRLTVT.

The CDR3 loop reads CASSQAPSPDTQYF. CDR3 coding DNA: TGCGCCAGCAGCCAAGCACCTAGCCCAGATACGCAGTATTTT. The V gene is TRBV4-1, the J gene TRBJ2-3; D might be TRBD2 (5 bases). Germline loops: CDR1 MGHRA, CDR2 YSYEKL. The CDR3 spans 14 residues. V dropped 1 base and J dropped 4 bases, with 9 bases sitting between them.